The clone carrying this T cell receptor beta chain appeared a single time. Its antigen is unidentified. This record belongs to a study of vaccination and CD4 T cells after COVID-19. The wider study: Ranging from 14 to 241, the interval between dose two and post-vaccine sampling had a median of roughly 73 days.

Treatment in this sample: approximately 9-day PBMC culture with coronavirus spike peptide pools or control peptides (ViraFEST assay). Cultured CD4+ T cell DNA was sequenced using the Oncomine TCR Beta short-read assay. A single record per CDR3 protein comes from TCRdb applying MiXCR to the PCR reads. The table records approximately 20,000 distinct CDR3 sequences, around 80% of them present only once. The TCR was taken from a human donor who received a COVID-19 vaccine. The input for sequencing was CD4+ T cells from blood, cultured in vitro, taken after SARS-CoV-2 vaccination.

In DNA, the CDR3 is TGCACCAGCAGCCAAGAAACGGAGACAGGGAAAGCGGGGGGCCATAGCAATCAGCCCCAGCATTTT. Its translation is CTSSQETETGKAGGHSNQPQHF. The chain recombines TRBV1 with TRBJ1-5; the table's D gene call, TRBD1, was not cross checked with the DNA. TRBV1 is a pseudogene locus. CDR3 size: 22 residues.